This TCR beta chain was sequenced for a study of T cells in Graves' hyperthyroidism and ophthalmopathy. Background on the study: Peripheral blood was acquired at first diagnosis, ahead of any therapy whatsoever.

This CDR3 is 13 amino acids long. Trimming took off 7 bases at V and 5 bases at J, with 14 bases between the two ends. CDR1 and CDR2 (germline): LNHDA, SQIVND (reference sequence). TCR beta CDR3 region amplification was performed from RNA transcripts. RT-PCR in the first round (using the HTBI primer set) targeted the TCR CDR3. TCRdb used MiXCR to reprocess the multiplex PCR reads, holding one entry per CDR3 protein. Here the sample spans nearly 600,000 distinct CDR3 sequences, roughly 14% being singletons. The V gene is TRBV19, the J gene TRBJ2-5, with D tentatively TRBD2 (7 bases). The sequencing sample was made of blood. The sequence came from a woman aged 25 to 39 with Graves' hyperthyroidism that later progressed to Graves' ophthalmopathy. CDR3 amino acids: CASTPGGDETQYF. The CDR3 DNA reads as TGTGCCAGTACCCCGGGGGGCGATGAGACCCAGTACTTC.